What follows is one TCR beta chain and its context. The method was immunoSEQ multiplex PCR; TCRdb's version includes in-frame clones alone and lacks a portion of them. The table has tens of thousands of clones, over 75% seen once; the top ten hold 4% to 5%. This entry belongs to a study of technical replicates of blood from a few donors. This CDR3 has 14 residues. Germline V gene data show CDR1 as SEHNR and CDR2 as FQNEAQ (reference sequence). V gave up 5 bases and J gave up 8 bases; unmatched junction bases: 7. The sample was PBMCs. The rearrangement uses TRBV7-9 and TRBJ1-4; the match to TRBD1 covers 8 bases. This TCR derives from a human donor in good health. Some clones in this sample may be carry-over from other donors' samples. DNA for the CDR3: TGTGCCAGCAGCATAGACAGGGGAGAAGAAAAACTGTTTTTT. Residues: CASSIDRGEEKLFF. Looking up the rest from reference TRBV7-9 and TRBJ1-4 gives the full variable domain: DTGVSQNPRHKITKRGQNVTFRCDPISEHNRLYWYRQTLGQGPEFLTYFQNEAQLEKSRLLSDRFSAERPKGSFSTLEIQRTEQGDSAMYLCASSIDRGEEKLFFGSGTQLSVL.